This TCR beta chain stems from a study of T cells in localized non-small cell lung cancer. V shed 8 bases and J shed 5 bases, with 15 bases lying between them. The V gene's germline CDR1 is SNHLY and CDR2 FYNNEI. This CDR3 has 13 residues. This clone was detected only a few times. Sequencing used immunoSEQ multiplex PCR; TCRdb keeps in-frame clones, though not all of them. This sample has about 33,000 clones, with around 77% found just once. V and J are TRBV2 and TRBJ1-2, with D hard to call. The clonotype originates from a male donor at least 60 years old with stage III squamous cell lung carcinoma. The material was peripheral blood, obtained before any cancer treatment. Here the CDR3 DNA reads TGTGCCAGCCTGTCGTACTCGGGGTATGGCTACACCTTC. It specifies CASLSYSGYGYTF.